Presented here are 24 T cell receptor beta chains from one specimen sequenced in a study of breast tumors, draining lymph nodes, adjacent tissues (dated by TCRdb to the mid-2010s). Library prep was done by multiplex PCR. The listed sequencing device is Illumina HiSeq 2000. TCRdb trimmed public reads at Q25 via fastp, called clones via MiXCR and kept in-frame beta chains. Entries are consolidated by CDR3 protein sequence, retaining the most common genes and DNA. The sample table shows about 230,000 distinct CDR3 sequences, and 32% are seen once. 1.1% to 1.5% of the sample rests with the top ten. The lymph node samples were taken from the axillary draining lymph nodes of breast cancer patients. Sample: axillary lymph node tissue. The origin of the receptors is a female donor with breast cancer. Some clones in this sample may be carry-over from other donors' samples.

Ten or more counts support this clonotype. The chain joins TRBV20-1 to TRBJ1-4; a possible D gene is TRBD1 (5 bases). The CDR3 covers 12 residues. Deletions cut 2 bases from V and 7 bases from J, with 8 bases between. Germline V gene sequence: CDR1 DFQATT, CDR2 SNEGSKA (reference sequence). The DNA of the CDR3 is TGCAGTGCTAGACAGGGCCCTGAAAAACTGTTTTTT. This encodes CSARQGPEKLFF.

The J gene is TRBJ2-1, the V gene TRBV20-1, with TRBD2 matching 11 bases. Trimming cost V 0 bases and J 6 bases; bases outside gene matches: 7. Germline V gene sequence: CDR1 DFQATT, CDR2 SNEGSKA (reference sequence). This CDR3 comprises 16 residues. This CDR3 reads CSARESGLAETNEQFF. The CDR3 nucleotides read TGCAGTGCTAGAGAATCGGGACTAGCGGAAACCAATGAGCAGTTCTTC.

This clonotype was counted ten times or more. CDR3 nucleotides: TGCAGTGCTAGAGATCTGGAGACAGGGAATTCACCCCTCCACTTT. Translated, it gives CSARDLETGNSPLHF. The chain links TRBV20-1 to TRBJ1-6, with TRBD1 identical over 7 bases. Looked up from germline, CDR1 is DFQATT and CDR2 is SNEGSKA (reference sequence). There are 15 residues in the CDR3. V lost 0 bases and J lost 7; bases outside the gene matches: 6.

To note about this clonotype: Given a much more abundant clone one base away, this may be a read error. This sequence joins TRBV5-1 and TRBJ2-1, with D maybe TRBD2 (5 bases). The germline V gene has CDR1 SGHRS and CDR2 YFSETQ. CDR3 size: 16 residues. As DNA, the CDR3 is TGCACCAGCAGCTCCACCGGGGTGGGTAACTACAATGAGCAGTTCTTC. Translation: CTSSSTGVGNYNEQFF.

This clonotype was seen more than once but under ten times. V gene TRBV6-5 combines with J gene TRBJ2-5; D remains unclear. The CDR3 runs 12 residues. The germline V and J ends were trimmed by 5 bases and 1 base, with 5 bases remaining between them. Looked up from germline, CDR1 is MNHEY and CDR2 is SVGAGI. For the CDR3, the DNA is TGTGCCAGCAGTCCAGCCCAAGAGACCCAGTACTTC. It yields the protein CASSPAQETQYF.

In this sample, this clonotype turned up many times. The genes are TRBV20-1 and TRBJ2-5; D is perhaps TRBD2 (6 bases). Trimming left V 1 base short and J 4 bases short, with 13 bases between. Germline CDR1 is DFQATT and CDR2 is SNEGSKA (reference sequence). The CDR3 runs to 14 residues. The CDR3 nucleotides read TGCAGTGCTAGAGTCCCGGGAGTTTTAGAGACCCAGTACTTC. Its protein product is CSARVPGVLETQYF.

The chain couples TRBV11-3 to TRBJ2-7, with TRBD2 matching over 15 bases. CDR1 and CDR2 from the germline V gene are SGHNT and YENEEA. Trimming took 5 bases from V and 6 from J; bases not matched to a gene: 11. CDR3 length equals 17 residues. Here the CDR3 reads CASSNRTSGRALREQYF. The CDR3 nucleotides read TGTGCCAGCAGCAACCGGACTAGCGGGAGGGCCCTCCGCGAGCAGTACTTC.

This clonotype was seen at least ten times. The rearrangement links TRBV24-1 to TRBJ2-1; maybe TRBD2 (5 bases). The CDR3 contains 11 residues. The germline gives CDR1 KGHDR, CDR2 SFDVKD. V gave up 6 bases and J gave up 6 bases, with 5 bases separating them. This chain's CDR3 is CATSRGNEQFF. In DNA form, the CDR3 reads TGTGCCACCAGTCGGGGCAATGAGCAGTTCTTC.

V and J are TRBV2 and TRBJ2-5; TRBD1 or TRBD2 may be the D gene (6 bases each). CDR1 is SNHLY and CDR2 is FYNNEI in the germline V gene. V lost 4 bases to trimming and J lost 3 bases, with 12 bases between them. The CDR3 extends over 14 amino acids. The CDR3 sequence: CASSVSGAEETQYF. In DNA form, the CDR3 reads TGTGCCAGCAGTGTATCGGGGGCAGAAGAGACCCAGTACTTC.

V and J are TRBV20-1 and TRBJ2-5; TRBD2 is a possible D gene (7 bases). V was cut by 7 bases and J by 7 bases, with 16 bases left in between. Germline CDR1 reads DFQATT; CDR2 reads SNEGSKA (reference sequence). This CDR3 comprises 12 residues. CDR3 region: CSGRGASGTQYF. CDR3 coding DNA: TGCAGTGGCCGGGGGGCTAGCGGGACCCAGTACTTC.

This clonotype was seen ten or more times. V usage is TRBV7-3 and J usage is TRBJ2-1; TRBD2 might be the D (5 bases). The germline gives CDR1 SGHTA, CDR2 FQGTGA. V was shortened by 5 bases and J by 7 bases, with 12 bases between the two germline ends. The CDR3 is made up of 13 amino acids. The CDR3 region is CASSPQRGNEQFF. The CDR3 region has the DNA TGTGCCAGCAGCCCTCAAAGAGGGAATGAGCAGTTCTTC.

The table lists this clonotype with many counts. The CDR3 DNA reads TGTGCCAGTACGACTAGCGGAATATACGAGCAGTACTTC. Its protein product is CASTTSGIYEQYF. This chain connects TRBV2 to TRBJ2-7; TRBD2 agrees at 9 bases. The V gene end was trimmed by 9 bases and the J gene end by 4 bases; junction bases not matched to a gene: 7. This CDR3 spans 13 amino acids. Per germline, CDR1 SNHLY and CDR2 FYNNEI.

The rearrangement joins TRBV2 to TRBJ2-3; 12 nucleotides match TRBD2. The CDR3 contains 15 residues. Germline CDR1 is SNHLY and CDR2 is FYNNEI. V was clipped by 6 bases and J by 6 bases; unmatched bases: 7. CDR3 amino acids: CASRLAGGPSDTQYF. Here the CDR3 DNA reads TGTGCCAGCAGGCTAGCGGGGGGGCCGTCGGATACGCAGTATTTT.

In the case of this clonotype: Since a much larger clone is just one base distant, this may be a read error. The CDR3 protein is CSAIDKYNEPFF. CDR3 coding DNA: TGCAGTGCAATTGACAAATACAATGAGCCGTTCTTC. The chain links TRBV20-1 to TRBJ2-1, with D unresolved. CDR1 is DFQATT and CDR2 is SNEGSKA in the germline V gene (reference sequence). CDR3 size: 12 residues.

This clonotype occurred many times. The chain links TRBV6-6 to TRBJ1-2, with D perhaps TRBD1 (6 bases). The CDR3 runs to 14 residues. V was pared by 0 bases and J by 3 bases, with 8 bases between. Germline V gives CDR1 MNHNY, CDR2 SVGAGI (reference sequence). The CDR3 DNA is TGTGCCAGCAGTTACTCTCAGGGGTACTATGGCTACACCTTC. This translates into CASSYSQGYYGYTF.

CDR3 protein: CASNGPSEDSTGELFF. The CDR3 DNA follows: TGTGCCAGCAACGGACCTAGCGAGGATTCCACCGGGGAGCTGTTTTTT. This chain uses TRBV11-2 with TRBJ2-2, with D possibly TRBD2 on 6 matching bases. CDR3 length: 16 amino acids. Germline CDR1 and CDR2: SGHAT and FQNNGV. Trimming pared 7 bases from V and 4 bases from J, leaving 19 bases between.

This clonotype appeared many times. The V call is TRBV2, the J call TRBJ2-4, with D perhaps assigned TRBD1 or TRBD2 (5 bases each). Germline V gene sequence: CDR1 SNHLY, CDR2 FYNNEI. Trimming took off 4 bases at V and 1 base at J, with 11 bases between the two ends. CDR3 length: 15 residues. DNA of the CDR3: TGTGCCAGCAGTGTCTCGGGGCTCGCCAAAAACATTCAGTACTTC. As protein: CASSVSGLAKNIQYF.

There are a few counts of this clonotype. This clone may be a read error of a much larger clone one base away. CDR3 DNA: TGTGCCAGCAGTTTCACGAGTGTGATGAAGAATGGCTACACCTTC. Translation: CASSFTSVMKNGYTF. This chain joins TRBV12-3 or TRBV12-4 and TRBJ1-2; no firm D call. Deletions cut 3 bases from V and 6 bases from J, with 17 bases between. The CDR3 contains 15 residues.

The table lists this clonotype with many counts. This sequence joins TRBV9 and TRBJ2-2, with 9 bases identical to TRBD1. The V segment lost 4 bases and the J segment 6 bases; nucleotides outside the gene matches: 10. CDR1 is SGDLS, CDR2 YYNGEE, per germline. This CDR3 spans 16 amino acids. The DNA for the CDR3 is TGTGCCAGCAGCCTTCGGGGACAGGGAAGTTCCGGGGAGCTGTTTTTT. Translating it yields CASSLRGQGSSGELFF.

This clonotype was detected many times. The chain recombines TRBV2 with TRBJ1-5, with 7 bases lining up with TRBD1. This CDR3 comprises 15 residues. The germline V gene encodes CDR1 SNHLY and CDR2 FYNNEI. With 6 bases clipped from V and 3 bases from J, the junction kept 8 bases outside the gene matches. This chain's CDR3 is CASRPTGTANQPQHF. CDR3 nucleotide sequence: TGTGCCAGCAGGCCAACCGGGACAGCCAATCAGCCCCAGCATTTT. The full variable domain, rest sourced from reference TRBV2 and TRBJ1-5, is EPEVTQTPSHQVTQMGQEVILRCVPISNHLYFYWYRQILGQKVEFLVSFYNNEISEKSEIFDDQFSVERPDGSNFTLKIRSTKLEDSAMYFCASRPTGTANQPQHFGDGTRLSIL.

V is TRBV15 and J is TRBJ2-7, with TRBD1 matching 9 bases. Germline loops: CDR1 LNHNV, CDR2 YYDKDF (reference sequence). Trimming removed 3 bases from V and 3 bases from J; junction bases left unmatched: 9. This CDR3 region has 16 residues. The chain's CDR3 is CATSSRDRGGGYEQYF. For the CDR3, the DNA is TGTGCCACCAGCAGCCGAGACAGGGGGGGAGGCTACGAGCAGTACTTC.

This clonotype was seen at least ten times. The chain recombines TRBV7-9 with TRBJ2-5; 9 positions agree with TRBD1. CDR1 is SEHNR and CDR2 is FQNEAQ in the germline V gene (reference sequence). The ends lost 5 bases at V and 1 base at J; junction bases unmatched: 8. The CDR3 extends over 16 amino acids. CDR3 loop: CASSPGTGNRQETQYF. CDR3 in DNA: TGTGCCAGCAGCCCCGGGACAGGGAACCGCCAAGAGACCCAGTACTTC. Complete variable domain (other parts from reference TRBV7-9 and TRBJ2-5): DTGVSQNPRHKITKRGQNVTFRCDPISEHNRLYWYRQTLGQGPEFLTYFQNEAQLEKSRLLSDRFSAERPKGSFSTLEIQRTEQGDSAMYLCASSPGTGNRQETQYFGPGTRLLVL.

This clonotype was counted ten times or more. The junction and the germline gene differ at one end; a read error may be behind it. The chain couples TRBV7-2 to TRBJ1-2; D not certain. The germline V gene has CDR1 SGHTA and CDR2 FQGNSA. CDR3 length: 15 amino acids. The chain's CDR3 is CASIPRGREFYGYPF. For the CDR3, the DNA is TGTGCCAGCATTCCACGTGGGCGCGAATTCTATGGCTACCCCTTC.

The chain recombines TRBV12-3 or TRBV12-4 with TRBJ2-1; D might be TRBD2 (5 bases). The CDR3 spans 13 residues. The ends were cut back, 6 bases at V and 7 bases at J, with 13 bases in the middle. This CDR3 is CASSLAQRNEQFF. The CDR3 DNA follows: TGTGCCAGCAGCCTAGCCCAGCGAAATGAGCAGTTCTTC.